Described below is a single TCR beta chain sequence and its context. The sample belongs to a study of PD-L1 blockade in urothelial cancer. Study-wide background: T cells numbered a median of around 150,000 in the blood samples.

Individual patients had between 1 and 8 samples, taken pretreatment and on-treatment. A spike-in of synthetic TCR analog templates was added to each PCR. Method: immunoSEQ multiplex PCR; TCRdb's copy keeps in-frame clones and lacks some. The data contain 40,000 or so clones, approximately 77% of them singletons. Sequencing was performed on PBMCs, taken around atezolizumab (anti-PD-L1) treatment. This receptor was taken from a man between 65 and 85 years old with urothelial cancer.

This CDR3 reads CASRTSGTNTGELFF. CDR3 sequence (DNA): TGTGCCAGCCGCACTAGCGGGACAAACACCGGGGAGCTGTTTTTT. This rearrangement joins TRBV19 to TRBJ2-2, with 10 positions matching TRBD2. V lost 9 bases, J lost 2 bases, and 6 bases stayed unmatched. The CDR3 loop spans 15 amino acids. The germline gives CDR1 LNHDA, CDR2 SQIVND (reference sequence).